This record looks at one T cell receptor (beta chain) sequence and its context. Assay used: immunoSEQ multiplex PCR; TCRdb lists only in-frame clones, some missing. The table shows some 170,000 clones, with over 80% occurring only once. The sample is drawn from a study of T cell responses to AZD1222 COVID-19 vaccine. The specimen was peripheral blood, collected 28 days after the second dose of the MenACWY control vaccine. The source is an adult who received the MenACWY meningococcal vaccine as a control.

In nucleotides, the CDR3 is TGTGCCAGCAGCCCTCCCCGGGACAGGGGTTACGAGCAGTACTTC. This translates into CASSPPRDRGYEQYF. This chain joins TRBV3-1 (or the pseudogene TRBV3-2) and TRBJ2-7, with 10 nucleotides matching TRBD1. Germline CDR1 LGHDT, CDR2 YNNKEL (reference sequence). The J segment lost 4 bases and the V segment lost 4 bases, leaving 7 bases of the junction unmatched. The CDR3 length is 15 residues.